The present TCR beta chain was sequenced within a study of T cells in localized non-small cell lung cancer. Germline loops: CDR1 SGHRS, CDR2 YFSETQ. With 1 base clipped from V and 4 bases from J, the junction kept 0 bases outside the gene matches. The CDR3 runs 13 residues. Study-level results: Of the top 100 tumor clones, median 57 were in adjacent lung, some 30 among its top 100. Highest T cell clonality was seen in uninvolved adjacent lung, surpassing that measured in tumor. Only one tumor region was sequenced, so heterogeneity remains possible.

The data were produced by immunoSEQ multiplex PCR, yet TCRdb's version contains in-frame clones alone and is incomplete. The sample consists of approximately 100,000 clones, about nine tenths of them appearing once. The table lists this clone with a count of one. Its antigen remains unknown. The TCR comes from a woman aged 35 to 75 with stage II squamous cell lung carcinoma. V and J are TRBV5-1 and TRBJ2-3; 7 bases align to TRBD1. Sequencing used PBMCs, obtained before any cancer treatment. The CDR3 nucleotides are TGCGCCAGCAGCTTGACAGGGGCAGATACGCAGTATTTT. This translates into CASSLTGADTQYF.